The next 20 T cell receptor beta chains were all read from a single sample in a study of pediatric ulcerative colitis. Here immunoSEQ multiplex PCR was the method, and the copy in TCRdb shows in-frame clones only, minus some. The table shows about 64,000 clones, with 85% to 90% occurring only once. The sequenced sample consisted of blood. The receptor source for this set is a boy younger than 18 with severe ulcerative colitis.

CDR3 DNA sequence: TGTGCCAGCAGCTACTGGACTAGCGGGAGGGACAATGAGCAGTTCTTC. It yields the protein CASSYWTSGRDNEQFF. The chain carries TRBV7-9 and TRBJ2-1, with 15 bases fitting TRBD2. Per germline, CDR1 SEHNR and CDR2 FQNEAQ (reference sequence). The V segment lost 4 bases and the J segment 5 bases; nucleotides outside the gene matches: 3. The CDR3 spans 16 residues.

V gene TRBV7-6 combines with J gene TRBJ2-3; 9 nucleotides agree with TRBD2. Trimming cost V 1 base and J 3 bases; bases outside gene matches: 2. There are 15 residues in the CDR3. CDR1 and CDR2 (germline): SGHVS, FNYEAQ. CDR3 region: CASSLGLAETDTQYF. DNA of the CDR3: TGTGCCAGCAGCTTAGGACTAGCGGAAACAGATACGCAGTATTTT.

The CDR3 loop reads CASSQDLVREQFF. CDR3 DNA: TGCGCCAGCAGCCAAGATTTGGTACGTGAGCAGTTCTTC. The chain joins TRBV4-3 to TRBJ2-1; D not resolved. CDR3 size: 13 residues. Germline-derived CDR1 and CDR2 are LGHNA and YSLEER. V shed 0 bases and J shed 9 bases, with 9 bases lying between them.

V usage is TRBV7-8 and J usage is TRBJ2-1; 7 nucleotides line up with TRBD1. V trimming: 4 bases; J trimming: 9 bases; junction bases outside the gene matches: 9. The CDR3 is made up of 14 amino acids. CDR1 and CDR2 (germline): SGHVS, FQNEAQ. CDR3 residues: CASSSLTGSLEQFF. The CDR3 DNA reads TGTGCCAGCAGCTCTCTGACAGGGAGCCTTGAGCAGTTCTTC. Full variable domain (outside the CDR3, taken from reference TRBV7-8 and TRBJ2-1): GAGVSQSPRYKVAKRGQDVALRCDPISGHVSLFWYQQALGQGPEFLTYFQNEAQLDKSGLPSDRFFAERPEGSVSTLKIQRTQQEDSAVYLCASSSLTGSLEQFFGPGTRLTVL.

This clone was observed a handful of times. DNA for the CDR3: TGTGCCAGCAGCCCAGGGCTGTGGGACAATGAGCAGTTCTTC. Amino acid sequence: CASSPGLWDNEQFF. The rearrangement links TRBV7-6 to TRBJ2-1, with a weak D call TRBD1 (5 bases). V was trimmed by 5 bases and J by 5 bases, leaving 13 bases between them. The germline V gene encodes CDR1 SGHVS and CDR2 FNYEAQ. This CDR3 spans 14 amino acids.

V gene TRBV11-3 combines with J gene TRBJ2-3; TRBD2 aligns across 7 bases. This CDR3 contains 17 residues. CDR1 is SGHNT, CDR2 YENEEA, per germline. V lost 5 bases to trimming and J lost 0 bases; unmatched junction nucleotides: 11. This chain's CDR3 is CASSSYTSVTSTDTQYF. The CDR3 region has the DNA TGTGCCAGCAGCAGCTACACTAGCGTAACTAGCACAGATACGCAGTATTTT.

The DNA of the CDR3 is TGTGCCAGTCCCTCCCCAGGGGGTGGTGAGCAGTTCTTC. Protein: CASPSPGGGEQFF. V and J are TRBV28 and TRBJ2-1, with 7 bases lining up with TRBD1. The CDR3 contains 13 residues. Trimming at V came to 9 bases and at J to 9 bases, leaving 11 bases not matched to a gene. Germline V gives CDR1 MDHEN, CDR2 SYDVKM.

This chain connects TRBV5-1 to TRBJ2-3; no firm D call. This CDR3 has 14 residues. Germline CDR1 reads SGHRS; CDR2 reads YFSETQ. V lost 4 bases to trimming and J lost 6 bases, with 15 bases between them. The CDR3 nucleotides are TGCGCCAGCAGCCCGGGCGCGGCCCAGGATACGCAGTATTTT. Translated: CASSPGAAQDTQYF.

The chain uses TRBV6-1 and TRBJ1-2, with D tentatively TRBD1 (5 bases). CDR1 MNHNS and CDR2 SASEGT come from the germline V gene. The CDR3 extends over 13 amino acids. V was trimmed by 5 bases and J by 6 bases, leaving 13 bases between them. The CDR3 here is CASSNTGTDGYTF. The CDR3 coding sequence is TGTGCCAGCAGTAATACCGGGACGGATGGCTACACCTTC.

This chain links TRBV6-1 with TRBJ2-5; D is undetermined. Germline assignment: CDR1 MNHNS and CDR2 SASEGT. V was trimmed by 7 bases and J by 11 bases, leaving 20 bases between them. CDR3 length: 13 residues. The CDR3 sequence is CASKKLGPVDQYF. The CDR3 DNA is TGTGCCAGCAAAAAGCTCGGCCCTGTGGATCAGTACTTC.

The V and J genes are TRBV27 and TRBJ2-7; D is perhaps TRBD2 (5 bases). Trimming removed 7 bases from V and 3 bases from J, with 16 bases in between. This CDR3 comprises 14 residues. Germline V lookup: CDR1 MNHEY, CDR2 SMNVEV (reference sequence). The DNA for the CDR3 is TGTGCCAGCACTTTTAAATCAGGAGGCTACGAGCAGTACTTC. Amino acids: CASTFKSGGYEQYF.

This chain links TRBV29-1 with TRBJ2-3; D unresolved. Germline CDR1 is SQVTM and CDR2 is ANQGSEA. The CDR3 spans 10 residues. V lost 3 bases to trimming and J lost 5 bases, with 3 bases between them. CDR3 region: CSVEVDTQYF. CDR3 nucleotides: TGCAGCGTTGAGGTAGATACGCAGTATTTT.

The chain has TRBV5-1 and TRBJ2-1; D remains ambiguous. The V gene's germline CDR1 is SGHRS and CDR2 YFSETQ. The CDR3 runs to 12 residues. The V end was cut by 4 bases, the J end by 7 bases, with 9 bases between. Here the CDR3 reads CASSRQRNEQFF. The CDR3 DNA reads TGCGCCAGCAGCCGCCAAAGGAATGAGCAGTTCTTC. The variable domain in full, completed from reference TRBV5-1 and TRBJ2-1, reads KAGVTQTPRYLIKTRGQQVTLSCSPISGHRSVSWYQQTPGQGLQFLFEYFSETQRNKGNFPGRFSGRQFSNSRSEMNVSTLELGDSALYLCASSRQRNEQFFGPGTRLTVL.

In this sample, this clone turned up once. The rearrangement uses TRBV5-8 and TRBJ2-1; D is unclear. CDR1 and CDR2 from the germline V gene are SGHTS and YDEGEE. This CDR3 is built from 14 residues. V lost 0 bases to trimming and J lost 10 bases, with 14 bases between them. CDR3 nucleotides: TGTGCCAGCAGCTTGGGTTTGGCAATCCAGGAGCAGTTCTTC. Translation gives CASSLGLAIQEQFF.

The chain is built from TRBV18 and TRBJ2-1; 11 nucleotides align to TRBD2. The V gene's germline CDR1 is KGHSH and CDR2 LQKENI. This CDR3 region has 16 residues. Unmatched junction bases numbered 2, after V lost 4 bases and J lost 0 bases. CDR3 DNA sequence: TGTGCCAGCTCACTCGGGACTAGCGGCTCCTACAATGAGCAGTTCTTC. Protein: CASSLGTSGSYNEQFF.

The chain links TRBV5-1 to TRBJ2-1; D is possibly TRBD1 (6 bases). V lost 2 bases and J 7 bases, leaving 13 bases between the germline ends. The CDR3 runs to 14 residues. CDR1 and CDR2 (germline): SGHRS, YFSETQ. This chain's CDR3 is CASSFVTGLNEQFF. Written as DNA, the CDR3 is TGCGCCAGCAGCTTCGTCACAGGGTTAAATGAGCAGTTCTTC.

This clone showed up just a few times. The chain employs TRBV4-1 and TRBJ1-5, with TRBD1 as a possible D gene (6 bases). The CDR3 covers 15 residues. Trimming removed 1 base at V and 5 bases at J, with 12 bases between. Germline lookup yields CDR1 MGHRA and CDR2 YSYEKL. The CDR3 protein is CASSQANRDHQPQHF. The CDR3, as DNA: TGCGCCAGCAGCCAAGCGAACAGGGACCATCAGCCCCAGCATTTT.

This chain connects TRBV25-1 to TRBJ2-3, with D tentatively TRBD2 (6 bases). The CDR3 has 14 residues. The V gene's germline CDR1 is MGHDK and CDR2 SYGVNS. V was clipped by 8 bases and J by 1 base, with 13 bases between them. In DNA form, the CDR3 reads TGTGCCAGCCGAACTAGCTGGGGCACAGATACGCAGTATTTT. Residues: CASRTSWGTDTQYF. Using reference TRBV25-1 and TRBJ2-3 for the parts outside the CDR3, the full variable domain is EADIYQTPRYLVIGTGKKITLECSQTMGHDKMYWYQQDPGMELHLIHYSYGVNSTEKGDLSSESTVSRIRTEHFPLTLESARPSHTSQYLCASRTSWGTDTQYFGPGTRLTVL.

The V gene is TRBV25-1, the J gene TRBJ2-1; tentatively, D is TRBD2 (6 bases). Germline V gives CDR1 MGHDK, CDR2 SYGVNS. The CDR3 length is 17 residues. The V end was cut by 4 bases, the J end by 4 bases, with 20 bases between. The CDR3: CASSGRHESLAYNEQFF. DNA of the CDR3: TGTGCCAGCAGTGGTAGGCATGAATCACTAGCATACAATGAGCAGTTCTTC.

The CDR3 sequence is CASSSGQGGTGELFF. Here the CDR3 DNA reads TGTGCCAGCAGCTCGGGACAGGGGGGGACCGGGGAGCTGTTTTTT. The V gene is TRBV11-3, the J gene TRBJ2-2; the match to TRBD1 covers 11 bases. The trim removed 4 bases at V and 5 bases at J, leaving 3 bases unmatched. This CDR3 spans 15 amino acids. Germline assignment: CDR1 SGHNT and CDR2 YENEEA.